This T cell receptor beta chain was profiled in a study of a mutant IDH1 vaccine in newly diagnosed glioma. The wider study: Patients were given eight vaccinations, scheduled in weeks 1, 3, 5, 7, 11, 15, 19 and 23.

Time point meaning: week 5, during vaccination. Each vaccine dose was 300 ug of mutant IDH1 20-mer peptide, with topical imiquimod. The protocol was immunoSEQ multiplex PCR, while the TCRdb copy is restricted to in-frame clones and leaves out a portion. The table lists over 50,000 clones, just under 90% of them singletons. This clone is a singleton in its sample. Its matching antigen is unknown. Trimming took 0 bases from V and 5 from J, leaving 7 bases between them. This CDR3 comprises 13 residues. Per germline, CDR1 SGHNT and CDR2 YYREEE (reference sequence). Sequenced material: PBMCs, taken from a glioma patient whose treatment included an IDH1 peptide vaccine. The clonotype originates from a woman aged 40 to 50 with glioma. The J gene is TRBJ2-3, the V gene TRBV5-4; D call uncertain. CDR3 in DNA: TGTGCCAGCAGCTTGGCTCCCGGAGATACGCAGTATTTT. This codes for CASSLAPGDTQYF.